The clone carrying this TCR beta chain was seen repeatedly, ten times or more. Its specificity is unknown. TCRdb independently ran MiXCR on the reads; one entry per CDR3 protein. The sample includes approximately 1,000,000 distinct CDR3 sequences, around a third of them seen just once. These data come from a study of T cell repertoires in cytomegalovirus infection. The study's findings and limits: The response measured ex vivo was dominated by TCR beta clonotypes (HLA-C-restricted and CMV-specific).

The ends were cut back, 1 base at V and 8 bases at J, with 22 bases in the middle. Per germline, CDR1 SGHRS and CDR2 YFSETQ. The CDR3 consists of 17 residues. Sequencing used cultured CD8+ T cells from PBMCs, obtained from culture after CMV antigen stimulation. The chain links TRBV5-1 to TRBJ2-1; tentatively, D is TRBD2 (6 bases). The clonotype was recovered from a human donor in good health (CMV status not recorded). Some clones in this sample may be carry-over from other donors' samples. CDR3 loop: CASSLFSVVTSTDEQFF. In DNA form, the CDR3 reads TGCGCCAGCAGCTTGTTCTCTGTTGTGACTAGTACCGATGAGCAGTTCTTC.